The next 12 T cell receptor beta chains were all read from a single sample in a study of technical replicates of blood from a few donors. Some clones are missing from TCRdb's copy, which holds only in-frame ones; the method was immunoSEQ multiplex PCR. Of under 100,000 clones listed, approximately 83% are singletons. Input material: PBMCs. The receptors were gathered from a human donor in good health. Some clones in this sample may be carry-over from other donors' samples.

The chain couples TRBV7-9 to TRBJ2-1; D remains unclear. The CDR3 length is 13 residues. V lost 5 bases, J lost 5 bases, and 10 bases lay in between. Germline V lookup: CDR1 SEHNR, CDR2 FQNEAQ (reference sequence). CDR3 in DNA: TGTGCCAGCAGCCCCTCAGCGCACAATGAGCAGTTCTTC. As protein: CASSPSAHNEQFF.

The chain employs TRBV6-5 and TRBJ2-7; D might be TRBD2 (6 bases). CDR3 size: 14 residues. The V and J ends lost 6 bases and 2 bases respectively, with 14 bases between them. Germline values: CDR1 MNHEY, CDR2 SVGAGI. The CDR3 bases are TGTGCCAGCAGACCCGGGACTGAGACCTACGAGCAGTACTTC. Encoded protein: CASRPGTETYEQYF.

The rearrangement joins TRBV14 to TRBJ2-7; D may be TRBD1 (6 bases). V shed 3 bases and J shed 2 bases, with 14 bases lying between them. Germline CDR1 reads SGHDN; CDR2 reads FVKESK. The CDR3 is 15 residues long. In DNA form, the CDR3 reads TGTGCCAGCAGCCACCGATCCCAGGGGACCTACGAGCAGTACTTC. Its protein is CASSHRSQGTYEQYF.

The genes are TRBV10-3 and TRBJ2-1; TRBD2 agrees at 10 bases. This CDR3 comprises 15 residues. The germline V gene has CDR1 ENHRY and CDR2 SYGVKD. V lost 3 bases, J lost 7 bases, and 6 bases stayed unmatched. CDR3 region: CAISDGSGGLNEQFF. CDR3 DNA sequence: TGTGCCATCAGTGATGGTAGCGGGGGGTTAAATGAGCAGTTCTTC.

This clone was observed a handful of times. This sequence joins TRBV5-5 and TRBJ2-7, with TRBD1 identical over 8 bases. CDR1 SGHKS and CDR2 YYEKEE come from the germline V gene (reference sequence). Germline trimming cut 0 bases from V and 2 bases from J; bases unmatched to any gene: 1. This CDR3 is 14 amino acids long. Here the CDR3 reads CASSLGDRTYEQYF. CDR3 nucleotide sequence: TGTGCCAGCAGCTTGGGGGACAGGACCTACGAGCAGTACTTC.

The chain carries TRBV6-4 and TRBJ2-1, with 8 bases identical to TRBD1. This CDR3 is built from 16 residues. CDR1 and CDR2 from the germline V gene are MRHNA and SNTAGT. J gave up 9 bases and V 0 bases, and 10 bases lay outside the gene matches. CDR3 in amino acids: CASSDSPGQERGEQFF. DNA for the CDR3: TGTGCCAGCAGTGACTCACCGGGACAGGAGAGAGGTGAGCAGTTCTTC.

CDR3 DNA sequence: TGCAGCGTTCAGAACGACAGCCCGAACACTGAAGCTTTCTTT. Translation gives CSVQNDSPNTEAFF. The V call is TRBV29-1, the J call TRBJ1-1; tentative D call: TRBD1 (5 bases). This CDR3 comprises 14 residues. V lost 5 bases and J 1 base, leaving 14 bases between the germline ends. The germline CDR1 and CDR2 sequences are SQVTM and ANQGSEA. Complete variable domain (other parts from reference TRBV29-1 and TRBJ1-1): SAVISQKPSRDICQRGTSLTIQCQVDSQVTMMFWYRQQPGQSLTLIATANQGSEATYESGFVIDKFPISRPNLTFSTLTVSNMSPEDSSIYLCSVQNDSPNTEAFFGQGTRLTVV.

V is TRBV21-1 and J is TRBJ2-2; TRBD2 was called by the table and not checked on the DNA. TRBV21-1 is classified as a pseudogene. The CDR3 covers 12 residues. CDR3 region: CAAGKNTGELFF. For the CDR3, the DNA is TGTGCCGCGGGAAAGAACACCGGGGAGCTGTTTTTT.

The rearrangement links TRBV29-1 to TRBJ2-5, with D maybe TRBD1 (7 bases). CDR1 and CDR2 (germline): SQVTM, ANQGSEA. The CDR3 totals 14 residues. Trimming pared 6 bases from V and 2 bases from J, leaving 16 bases between. CDR3 nucleotide sequence: TGCAGCGTAGGAGGGACAGCCCTACAAGAGACCCAGTACTTC. It encodes CSVGGTALQETQYF.

The V call is TRBV7-2, the J call TRBJ1-1; D gene unclear. The CDR3 covers 13 residues. Germline CDR1 SGHTA, CDR2 FQGNSA. V was clipped by 1 base and J by 7 bases, with 10 bases between them. The CDR3 loop reads CASSLGLDGEAFF. Here the CDR3 DNA reads TGTGCCAGCAGCTTAGGACTTGACGGTGAAGCTTTCTTT.

This chain connects TRBV7-9 to TRBJ2-2, with TRBD2 matching over 7 bases. From germline, CDR1 is SEHNR and CDR2 FQNEAQ (reference sequence). The trim removed 1 base at V and 3 bases at J, leaving 2 bases unmatched. The CDR3 has 15 residues. CDR3 sequence (DNA): TGTGCCAGCAGCTTAGGGACTAGTGACACCGGGGAGCTGTTTTTT. It is translated as CASSLGTSDTGELFF.

The rearrangement links TRBV27 to TRBJ2-7; tentatively, D is TRBD1 (6 bases). Germline V gives CDR1 MNHEY, CDR2 SMNVEV (reference sequence). The CDR3 covers 14 residues. The V and J ends lost 5 bases and 0 bases respectively, with 11 bases between them. CDR3 amino acids: CASSRQVHSYEQYF. The CDR3, as DNA: TGTGCCAGCAGTCGACAGGTCCACTCCTACGAGCAGTACTTC.